The entry below gives a single T cell receptor beta chain sequence along with its context. This entry comes from a study of blood T cell repertoires in COVID-19. TCRdb's copy holds only in-frame clones and misses some; the assay was immunoSEQ multiplex PCR. The sample consists of under 300,000 clones, roughly 86% of them appearing once. This CDR3 spans 16 amino acids. CDR1 and CDR2 (germline): SGHDN, FVKESK. J gave up 1 base and V 5 bases, and 6 bases lay outside the gene matches. The receptor's source is a woman aged 55 to 70 who had recovered from COVID-19. Sequenced sample: PBMCs or T cells enriched from blood (not recorded which). The rearrangement links TRBV14 to TRBJ2-3; 10 nucleotides align to TRBD2. The CDR3 DNA follows: TGTGCCAGCAGCATGGCCGGGACTAGCGGCACAGATACGCAGTATTTT. Its protein product is CASSMAGTSGTDTQYF.